These 3 T cell receptor beta chains originate from one sample sequenced in a study of T-cell reconstitution after alpha-beta-depleted transplantation in children. A library of TCRbeta sequences, prepared with unique molecular identifiers, was generated. TCRdb re-derived calls from the PCR reads in MiXCR, one entry per CDR3 protein. The sample lists about 230,000 distinct CDR3 sequences; roughly 11% were seen once. This material consisted of PBMCs, taken before TCRalphabeta/CD19-depleted stem cell transplant. The receptors were gathered from a child less than two years old with acute myeloid leukemia, due to receive a stem cell transplant.

This clonotype was counted ten times or more. This rearrangement joins TRBV5-1 to TRBJ2-7; TRBD1 aligns across 7 bases. Germline V gives CDR1 SGHRS, CDR2 YFSETQ. The CDR3 is made up of 16 amino acids. The V gene end was trimmed by 2 bases and the J gene end by 5 bases; junction bases not matched to a gene: 13. The CDR3 DNA is TGCGCCAGCAGCTTTAGGGAAGAGACAGGGTCCAACGAGCAGTACTTC. Protein product: CASSFREETGSNEQYF.

At least ten counts were recorded for this clonotype. This rearrangement joins TRBV5-1 to TRBJ1-2, with a possible D match to TRBD1 (5 bases). The V and J ends lost 0 bases and 8 bases respectively, with 11 bases between them. This CDR3 region has 13 residues. Germline CDR1 reads SGHRS; CDR2 reads YFSETQ. The CDR3 DNA sequence: TGCGCCAGCAGCTTGGGAGGACACGAAGGCTACACCTTC. This encodes CASSLGGHEGYTF.

This clonotype was counted ten times or more. This chain connects TRBV20-1 to TRBJ2-7; 8 nucleotides match TRBD2. This CDR3 has 15 residues. Germline-derived CDR1 and CDR2 are DFQATT and SNEGSKA (reference sequence). V dropped 0 bases and J dropped 2; count of bases not matched to a gene: 6. CDR3 residues: CSARDRSGRAYEQYF. The CDR3 nucleotides read TGCAGTGCTAGAGATCGAAGCGGGAGAGCCTACGAGCAGTACTTC.